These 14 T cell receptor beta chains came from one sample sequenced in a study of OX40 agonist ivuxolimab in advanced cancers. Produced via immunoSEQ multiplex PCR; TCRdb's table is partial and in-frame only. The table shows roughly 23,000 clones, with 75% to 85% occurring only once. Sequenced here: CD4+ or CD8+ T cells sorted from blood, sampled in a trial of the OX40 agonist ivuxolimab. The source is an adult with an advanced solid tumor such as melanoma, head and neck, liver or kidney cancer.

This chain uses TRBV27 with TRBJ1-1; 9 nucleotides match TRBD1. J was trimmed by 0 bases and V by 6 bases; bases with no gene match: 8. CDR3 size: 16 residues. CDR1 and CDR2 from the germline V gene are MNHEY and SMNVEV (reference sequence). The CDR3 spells CASRTTGQGLNTEAFF. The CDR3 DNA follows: TGTGCCAGCAGGACAACGGGACAGGGTTTGAACACTGAAGCTTTCTTT.

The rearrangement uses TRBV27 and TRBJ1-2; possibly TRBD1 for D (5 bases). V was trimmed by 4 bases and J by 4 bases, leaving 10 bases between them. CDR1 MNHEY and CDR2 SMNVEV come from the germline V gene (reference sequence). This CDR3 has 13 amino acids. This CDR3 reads CASSSSGSYGYTF. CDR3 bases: TGTGCCAGCAGTTCCTCAGGGTCCTATGGCTACACCTTC.

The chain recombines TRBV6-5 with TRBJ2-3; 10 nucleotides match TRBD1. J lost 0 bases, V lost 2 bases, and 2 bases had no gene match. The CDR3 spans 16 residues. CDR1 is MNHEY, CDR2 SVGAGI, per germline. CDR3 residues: CASSYEGQGSTDTQYF. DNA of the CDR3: TGTGCCAGCAGTTACGAGGGACAGGGGAGCACAGATACGCAGTATTTT.

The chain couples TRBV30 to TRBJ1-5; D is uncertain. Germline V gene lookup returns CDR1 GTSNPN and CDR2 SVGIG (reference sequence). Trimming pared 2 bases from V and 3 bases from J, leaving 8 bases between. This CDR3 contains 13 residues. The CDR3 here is CAWSLGYNQPQHF. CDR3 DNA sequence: TGTGCCTGGAGTCTGGGGTACAATCAGCCCCAGCATTTT.

This CDR3 reads CASSSWGQVDEQYF. In DNA form, the CDR3 reads TGTGCCAGCAGCTCATGGGGACAGGTGGACGAGCAGTACTTC. The chain links TRBV9 to TRBJ2-5; 8 nucleotides agree with TRBD1. The J call is uncertain, as TRBJ2-7 better fits the DNA end. The germline V gene has CDR1 SGDLS and CDR2 YYNGEE. The CDR3 covers 14 residues.

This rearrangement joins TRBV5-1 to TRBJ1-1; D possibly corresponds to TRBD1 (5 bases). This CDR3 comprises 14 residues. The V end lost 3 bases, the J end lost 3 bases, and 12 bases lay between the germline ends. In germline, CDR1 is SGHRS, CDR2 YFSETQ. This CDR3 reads CASSSQGPDTEAFF. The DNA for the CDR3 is TGCGCCAGCAGCTCCCAGGGTCCGGACACTGAAGCTTTCTTT.

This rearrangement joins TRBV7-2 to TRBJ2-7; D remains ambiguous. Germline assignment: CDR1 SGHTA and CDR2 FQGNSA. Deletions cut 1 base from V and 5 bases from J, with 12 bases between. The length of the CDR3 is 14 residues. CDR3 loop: CASSLGGSLDEQYF. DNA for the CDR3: TGTGCCAGCAGCTTAGGGGGTTCCCTAGACGAGCAGTACTTC.

In nucleotides, the CDR3 is TGTGCCACCAGCAGGGCAGGGAGGTCCTACGAGCAGTACTTC. Translation: CATSRAGRSYEQYF. The chain uses TRBV15 and TRBJ2-7, with a possible D match to TRBD2 (6 bases). Trimming removed 3 bases at V and 1 base at J, with 10 bases between. This CDR3 is built from 14 residues. Germline CDR1 LNHNV, CDR2 YYDKDF (reference sequence). The variable domain in full, completed from reference TRBV15 and TRBJ2-7, reads DAMVIQNPRYQVTQFGKPVTLSCSQTLNHNVMYWYQQKSSQAPKLLFHYYDKDFNNEADTPDNFQSRRPNTSFCFLDIRSPGLGDTAMYLCATSRAGRSYEQYFGPGTRLTVT.

CDR3 region: CSVEDPGSYNEQFF. The CDR3 DNA follows: TGCAGCGTTGAAGACCCGGGGAGCTACAATGAGCAGTTCTTC. The chain uses TRBV29-1 and TRBJ2-1; possible D gene TRBD2, 5 bases. The V end lost 0 bases, the J end lost 3 bases, and 9 bases lay between the germline ends. The CDR3 has 14 amino acids. Germline values: CDR1 SQVTM, CDR2 ANQGSEA.

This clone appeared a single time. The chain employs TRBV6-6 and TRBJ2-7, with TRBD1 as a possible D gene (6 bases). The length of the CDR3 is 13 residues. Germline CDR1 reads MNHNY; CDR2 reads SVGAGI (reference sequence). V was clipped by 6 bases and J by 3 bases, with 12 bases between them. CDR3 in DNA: TGTGCCAGCAGACCCGGACAGCGCTACGAGCAGTACTTC. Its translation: CASRPGQRYEQYF.

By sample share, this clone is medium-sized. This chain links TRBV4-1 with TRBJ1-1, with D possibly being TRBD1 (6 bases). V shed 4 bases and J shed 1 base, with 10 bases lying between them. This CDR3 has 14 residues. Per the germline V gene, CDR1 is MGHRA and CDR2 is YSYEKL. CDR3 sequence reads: CASSRGAGNTEAFF. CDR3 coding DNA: TGCGCCAGCAGCCGGGGGGCAGGGAACACTGAAGCTTTCTTT.

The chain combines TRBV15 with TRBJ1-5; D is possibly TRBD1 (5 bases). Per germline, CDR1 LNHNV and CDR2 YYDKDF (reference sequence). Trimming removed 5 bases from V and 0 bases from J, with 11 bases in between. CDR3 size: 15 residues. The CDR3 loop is CATSPTGYSNQPQHF. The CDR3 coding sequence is TGTGCCACCAGCCCAACAGGTTATAGCAATCAGCCCCAGCATTTT.

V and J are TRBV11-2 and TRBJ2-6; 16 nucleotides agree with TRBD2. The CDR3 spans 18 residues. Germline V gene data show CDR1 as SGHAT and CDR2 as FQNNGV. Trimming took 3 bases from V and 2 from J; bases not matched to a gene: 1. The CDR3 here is CASSLGLAGGTGANVLTF. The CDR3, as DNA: TGTGCCAGCAGCTTGGGACTAGCGGGGGGGACTGGGGCCAACGTCCTGACTTTC.

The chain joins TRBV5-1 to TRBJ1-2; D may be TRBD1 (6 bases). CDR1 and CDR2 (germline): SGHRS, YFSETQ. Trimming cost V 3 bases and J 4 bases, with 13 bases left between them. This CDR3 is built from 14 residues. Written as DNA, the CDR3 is TGCGCCAGCAGCTCCTCGGGGGGCTTCTATGGCTACACCTTC. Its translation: CASSSSGGFYGYTF. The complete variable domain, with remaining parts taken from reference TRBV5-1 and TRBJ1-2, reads KAGVTQTPRYLIKTRGQQVTLSCSPISGHRSVSWYQQTPGQGLQFLFEYFSETQRNKGNFPGRFSGRQFSNSRSEMNVSTLELGDSALYLCASSSSGGFYGYTFGSGTRLTVV.